This TCR beta chain came from a study of T cells in Graves' hyperthyroidism and ophthalmopathy. The ends were cut back, 4 bases at V and 7 bases at J, with 25 bases in the middle. The CDR3 runs 17 residues. Per the germline V gene, CDR1 is LGHNA and CDR2 is YSLEER. Amplification of TCR beta CDR3 regions was performed using RNA transcripts as template. TCR CDR3 underwent first-round RT-PCR with the HTBI primer set. TCRdb re-called the multiplex PCR reads with MiXCR, one entry per CDR3 protein. The sample yields over 150,000 distinct CDR3 sequences, approximately 17% seen once. Graves' hyperthyroidism was deemed stable given no ophthalmopathy progression within 18 months.

This TCR came from a woman in her forties or fifties with Graves' hyperthyroidism. The J gene is TRBJ1-2, the V gene TRBV4-3; TRBD1 might be the D (5 bases). Sequenced sample: blood. CDR3 bases: TGCGCCAGCAGCCGGATCCTCCCCGGGACCCCGAGGCGTGGCTACACCTTC. It is translated as CASSRILPGTPRRGYTF.